The present T cell receptor beta chain was sequenced within a study of control samples from healthy donors and cancer patients. The table came from immunoSEQ multiplex PCR; TCRdb's copy has only in-frame clones and leaves some out. With about 190,000 clones in the sample, the ten largest clones hold 2.2%. The CDR3 loop spans 15 amino acids. Germline CDR1 reads SGHAT; CDR2 reads FQNNGV. Trimming took 0 bases from V and 2 from J; bases not matched to a gene: 3. The specimen sequenced was blood. This clonotype was obtained from a woman in her 30s in good health. The chain couples TRBV11-2 to TRBJ2-7, with 8 bases lining up with TRBD2. CDR3 nucleotides: TGTGCCAGCAGCTTAGAGCGGGGGGCCCCCTACGAGCAGTACTTC. Translating it yields CASSLERGAPYEQYF.